This TCR beta chain was profiled in a study of cytomegalovirus exposure and HLA in healthy donors. Study-wide results and caveats: The authors confirmed in vitro that a few CMV-associated chains were specific for CMV antigens. For cytomegalovirus status, the classifier reportedly gave diagnoses with high specificity and sensitivity.

The CDR3 loop spans 15 amino acids. V trimming: 4 bases; J trimming: 7 bases; junction bases outside the gene matches: 8. From germline, CDR1 is SGHRS and CDR2 YFSETQ. The donors were part of the roughly 130-subject validation cohort, which stood apart from the roughly 670-subject first cohort. The method was immunoSEQ multiplex PCR; TCRdb's version includes in-frame clones alone and lacks a portion of them. The table shows 250,000 to 400,000 clones, with around 90% occurring only once. As concerns this clone: Its antigen is not known.

The chain has TRBV5-1 and TRBJ1-4, with 9 bases that match TRBD1. The receptor was derived from a man under 40 in good health and CMV-seronegative. What was sequenced was PBMCs. The CDR3 region is CASSNTGGDGEKLFF. CDR3 sequence (DNA): TGCGCCAGCAGCAACACAGGGGGCGACGGTGAAAAACTGTTTTTT.